Each of the 8 T cell receptor beta chains below was sequenced from the same sample in a study of T cells in Graves' hyperthyroidism and ophthalmopathy. RNA transcripts yielded amplified TCR beta CDR3 regions. Primed by the HTBI set, a first-round RT-PCR was run on the TCR CDR3. Via MiXCR, TCRdb re-called the multiplex PCR reads, giving one row per CDR3 protein. The sample shows fewer than 750,000 distinct CDR3 sequences, approximately 15% of them seen only once. The sequenced sample consisted of blood. All receptors come from a woman between 45 and 65 years old with Graves' ophthalmopathy.

The rearrangement links TRBV3-2 to TRBJ2-2; the table assigns TRBD2, which was not confirmed against the DNA. TRBV3-2 is labeled a pseudogene. This CDR3 is built from 16 residues. The CDR3 bases are TGTGCCAGCACCCGACCGGGACTAGCGGGAACCGGGGAGCTGTTTTTT. Translating gives CASTRPGLAGTGELFF.

The rearrangement joins TRBV6-2 or TRBV6-3 to TRBJ2-3; 7 bases match TRBD1. The CDR3 extends over 13 amino acids. V shed 7 bases and J 8 bases; nucleotides not matched to a gene: 9. Germline loops: CDR1 MNHEY, CDR2 SVGEGT. The CDR3 loop reads CASTHDRVVTQYF. The CDR3 DNA is TGTGCCAGCACTCATGACAGGGTCGTTACGCAGTATTTT.

This clonotype was found a few times. The chain combines TRBV7-8 with TRBJ2-7; TRBD1 aligns across 7 bases. V gave up 4 bases and J gave up 5 bases; unmatched junction bases: 8. The V gene's germline CDR1 is SGHVS and CDR2 FQNEAQ. This CDR3 is built from 14 residues. The CDR3, as DNA: TGTGCCAGCAGCTCTACAGGGGATCGAGACGAGCAGTACTTC. Protein sequence: CASSSTGDRDEQYF.

V gene TRBV9 combines with J gene TRBJ2-1, with D maybe TRBD2 (6 bases). Germline V gene data show CDR1 as SGDLS and CDR2 as YYNGEE. This CDR3 is 15 amino acids long. V lost 1 base, J lost 7 bases, and 15 bases lay in between. For the CDR3, the DNA is TGTGCCAGCAGCGTAATTGCGGGTAGCGGAAATGAGCAGTTCTTC. Its translation: CASSVIAGSGNEQFF.

This clonotype was recorded at least ten times. The chain uses TRBV28 and TRBJ1-5; D is ambiguous. The V end lost 5 bases, the J end lost 7 bases, and 12 bases lay between the germline ends. The CDR3 spans 13 residues. Germline V gene sequence: CDR1 MDHEN, CDR2 SYDVKM. CDR3 residues: CASSPPRGQPQHF. The CDR3 nucleotides are TGTGCCAGCAGTCCGCCGAGAGGGCAGCCCCAGCATTTT.

The chain couples TRBV10-3 to TRBJ2-5; D is possibly TRBD2 (6 bases). The V end lost 2 bases, the J end lost 1 base, and 8 bases lay between the germline ends. Germline V gene sequence: CDR1 ENHRY, CDR2 SYGVKD. This CDR3 contains 14 residues. The CDR3 DNA reads TGTGCCATCAGTGAGGGAGGGAGCCAAGAGACCCAGTACTTC. Its translation: CAISEGGSQETQYF.

This clonotype came up many times. V usage is TRBV28 and J usage is TRBJ2-2; perhaps D is TRBD1 or TRBD2 (6 bases each). V dropped 7 bases and J dropped 4 bases, with 16 bases sitting between them. This CDR3 comprises 15 residues. Germline CDR1 is MDHEN and CDR2 is SYDVKM. DNA of the CDR3: TGTGCCAGCACTCCCCGTGGAGGGGGCACCGGGGAGCTGTTTTTT. Translated, it gives CASTPRGGGTGELFF.

The rearrangement links TRBV13 to TRBJ2-3; maybe TRBD2 (6 bases). V was pared by 3 bases and J by 3 bases, with 16 bases between. Germline values: CDR1 PRHDT, CDR2 FYEKMQ (reference sequence). The CDR3 totals 16 residues. Here the CDR3 reads CASSFGIAVGTDTQYF. Here the CDR3 DNA reads TGTGCCAGCAGCTTTGGGATAGCGGTAGGAACAGATACGCAGTATTTT.